This TCR beta chain was recorded in a study of CD8+ T cells in alopecia areata. Across the whole study: Those treated were given oral tofacitinib at 5 to 10 mg twice daily.

Study-level results: Among the 100 top clones, expanded CD8+ clones, like scalp clonality, were significantly decreased by tofacitinib.

The sample's treatment: oral pan-JAK inhibitor, 5-10 mg twice daily. This clone has only a few counts. Antigen: not known. The germline V gene encodes CDR1 LNHDA and CDR2 SQIVND (reference sequence). Trimming pared 9 bases from V and 5 bases from J, leaving 23 bases between. The CDR3 loop spans 16 amino acids. Extracted RNA was reverse transcribed into cDNA, the sequencing template. Clones were sequenced by immunoSEQ multiplex PCR, and TCRdb holds only the in-frame ones, with some missing. The sample contains some 180,000 clones, approximately 49% of which appear only once. The V gene is TRBV19, the J gene TRBJ2-1; D is perhaps TRBD1 (6 bases). The receptor's source is a human donor with alopecia areata. The material sequenced was CD8+ T cells sorted from blood, taken around week 54, from a patient treated with tofacitinib. CDR3 in amino acids: CASRPRGRGSDNEQFF. The CDR3 nucleotides are TGTGCCAGCCGGCCGAGGGGCAGGGGTTCGGACAATGAGCAGTTCTTC. Full variable domain (rest looked up from reference TRBV19 and TRBJ2-1): DGGITQSPKYLFRKEGQNVTLSCEQNLNHDAMYWYRQDPGQGLRLIYYSQIVNDFQKGDIAEGYSVSREKKESFPLTVTSAQKNPTAFYLCASRPRGRGSDNEQFFGPGTRLTVL.